This T cell receptor beta chain was recovered during a study of OX40 agonist ivuxolimab in advanced cancers. At the level of the study: Cancers in dose escalation were hepatocellular, melanoma, renal cell and head and neck.

Libraries were prepared by immunoSEQ multiplex PCR; TCRdb keeps only in-frame clonotypes and omits some of them. The repertoire holds tens of thousands of clones, with roughly nine tenths as singletons. V lost 5 bases and J lost 2, with 6 bases in between. The CDR3 contains 13 residues. Germline CDR1 is WNHNN and CDR2 is SYGVQD (reference sequence). J is TRBJ2-2 and V is TRBV10-1; no reliable D call. The TCR originated in an adult with an advanced solid tumor such as melanoma, head and neck, liver or kidney cancer. Source: CD4+ or CD8+ T cells sorted from blood, taken in a trial of the OX40 agonist ivuxolimab. CDR3 DNA: TGCGCCAGCAGTTGGATTAACACCGGGGAGCTGTTTTTT. Protein product: CASSWINTGELFF.